What follows are 32 T cell receptor beta chains derived from one specimen sequenced in a study of T cells after yellow fever vaccination (dated by TCRdb to 2018 to 2020). The sample's treatment or condition label is to be understood as: live attenuated yellow fever vaccine strain. Preparation of the library involved 5' RACE. Sequencing was performed on an Illumina NovaSeq 6000. TCRdb ran its own pipeline on the public reads, namely fastp trimming at Q25 and MiXCR clone calling, and kept in-frame beta chains. Rows are unified per CDR3 protein, each entry keeping the most common DNA and genes. For this sample the table gives approximately 450,000 distinct CDR3 sequences, of which about 17% were detected only once. Clones ranked in the top ten supply 15% to 20% of the sample. This specimen was PBMCs, taken before the yellow fever booster vaccination. The receptors were gathered from a man between 18 and 35 years old who received the YFV17D yellow fever vaccine.

The chain recombines TRBV7-2 with TRBJ1-4; 7 bases are a match to TRBD1. CDR3 length: 15 amino acids. The V gene end was trimmed by 2 bases and the J gene end by 5 bases; junction bases not matched to a gene: 5. The germline CDR1 and CDR2 sequences are SGHTA and FQGNSA. The CDR3 coding sequence is TGTGCCAGCAGCTTATTTGGGACAGACAATGAAAAACTGTTTTTT. Its translation: CASSLFGTDNEKLFF.

The genes are TRBV24-1 and TRBJ2-1, with 8 positions matching TRBD1. V shed 7 bases and J 8 bases; nucleotides not matched to a gene: 12. The CDR3 length is 15 residues. Germline assignment: CDR1 KGHDR and CDR2 SFDVKD. CDR3 bases: TGTGCCACCAGCGACATTGGACAGGGTAGCGATGAGCAGTTCTTC. It specifies CATSDIGQGSDEQFF.

This clonotype came up a few times. V gene TRBV4-1 combines with J gene TRBJ1-1; D unclear. The CDR3 has 17 residues. Germline V lookup: CDR1 MGHRA, CDR2 YSYEKL. V was shortened by 4 bases and J by 0 bases, with 18 bases between the two germline ends. CDR3 region: CASSPGLGLNMNTEAFF. DNA of the CDR3: TGCGCCAGCAGCCCCGGTCTAGGGCTAAATATGAACACTGAAGCTTTCTTT.

This chain links TRBV10-2 with TRBJ2-4; maybe TRBD2 (5 bases). CDR3 size: 12 residues. The V gene's germline CDR1 is WSHSY and CDR2 SAAADI. Deletions cut 6 bases from V and 14 bases from J, with 17 bases between. The chain's CDR3 is CASRDLVSREYF. The CDR3 DNA follows: TGCGCCAGCAGGGATCTCGTGTCGCGGGAGTACTTC.

This chain connects TRBV5-1 to TRBJ2-7; TRBD1 matches at 7 bases. Germline lookup yields CDR1 SGHRS and CDR2 YFSETQ. The CDR3 loop spans 12 amino acids. The trim removed 6 bases at V and 2 bases at J, leaving 2 bases unmatched. The CDR3 spells CASTGQAYEQYF. The CDR3, as DNA: TGCGCCAGCACCGGACAGGCCTACGAGCAGTACTTC.

This clonotype was counted ten times or more. The V gene is TRBV6-5, the J gene TRBJ2-3; D is uncertain. Trimming pared 0 bases from V and 3 bases from J, leaving 7 bases between. The germline V gene has CDR1 MNHEY and CDR2 SVGAGI. The length of the CDR3 is 14 residues. CDR3 in amino acids: CASSYSEGTDTQYF. The CDR3 DNA sequence: TGTGCCAGCAGTTACTCTGAAGGAACAGATACGCAGTATTTT.

This clonotype was seen only once. Mismatch with germline at one junction end may stem from a read error. This sequence joins TRBV5-6 and TRBJ2-5, with 12 bases fitting TRBD2. CDR1 SGHDT and CDR2 YYEEEE come from the germline V gene. The CDR3 has 16 residues. The CDR3 loop reads CASSSRTSGVQETRYF. DNA of the CDR3: TGTGCCAGCAGCTCCCGGACTAGCGGGGTCCAAGAGACCCGGTACTTC.

The chain carries TRBV5-5 and TRBJ2-3; D assignment may be TRBD1 or TRBD2 (5 bases each). The germline V gene encodes CDR1 SGHKS and CDR2 YYEKEE (reference sequence). V was cut by 4 bases and J by 3 bases, with 18 bases left in between. The CDR3 has 16 amino acids. CDR3 nucleotide sequence: TGTGCCAGCAGCACCATCAGAGGGGTTGCGACAGATACGCAGTATTTT. Translating it yields CASSTIRGVATDTQYF.

This clonotype was seen a handful of times. The chain combines TRBV7-2 with TRBJ1-1; D is unclear. Trimming removed 4 bases from V and 5 bases from J, with 11 bases in between. CDR1 and CDR2 from the germline V gene are SGHTA and FQGNSA. This CDR3 is 13 amino acids long. For the CDR3, the DNA is TGTGCCAGCAGCTCGAGTCGAAGTACTGAAGCTTTCTTT. Residues: CASSSSRSTEAFF.

The genes are TRBV5-1 and TRBJ2-3; D ambiguous. Germline V gene data show CDR1 as SGHRS and CDR2 as YFSETQ. CDR3 size: 18 residues. V lost 2 bases to trimming and J lost 0 bases, with 19 bases between them. CDR3 loop: CASSFYLSRHYSTDTQYF. The CDR3 region has the DNA TGCGCCAGCAGCTTCTACCTTTCTAGGCACTACAGCACAGATACGCAGTATTTT. Full variable domain (remainder filled in from reference TRBV5-1 and TRBJ2-3): KAGVTQTPRYLIKTRGQQVTLSCSPISGHRSVSWYQQTPGQGLQFLFEYFSETQRNKGNFPGRFSGRQFSNSRSEMNVSTLELGDSALYLCASSFYLSRHYSTDTQYFGPGTRLTVL.

The J gene is TRBJ1-1, the V gene TRBV11-3, with D hard to call. Germline V gene lookup returns CDR1 SGHNT and CDR2 YENEEA. The CDR3 is made up of 14 amino acids. Trimming took 0 bases from V and 0 from J, leaving 5 bases between them. For the CDR3, the DNA is TGTGCCAGCAGCTTAGATCCCCTGAACACTGAAGCTTTCTTT. Its protein product is CASSLDPLNTEAFF. Supplemented by reference TRBV11-3 and TRBJ1-1, the full variable domain reads EAGVVQSPRYKIIEKKQPVAFWCNPISGHNTLYWYLQNLGQGPELLIRYENEEAVDDSQLPKDRFSAERLKGVDSTLKIQPAELGDSAVYLCASSLDPLNTEAFFGQGTRLTVV.

In its sample, this clonotype was seen a few times. This sequence joins TRBV5-5 and TRBJ2-2, with TRBD1 matching 7 bases. CDR3 length: 15 amino acids. Germline V gene data show CDR1 as SGHKS and CDR2 as YYEKEE (reference sequence). Trimming at V came to 1 base and at J to 3 bases, leaving 3 bases not matched to a gene. Here the CDR3 DNA reads TGTGCCAGCAGCTTGATAACAGGGGACACCGGGGAGCTGTTTTTT. It yields the protein CASSLITGDTGELFF. The complete variable domain, with remaining parts taken from reference TRBV5-5 and TRBJ2-2, reads DAGVTQSPTHLIKTRGQQVTLRCSPISGHKSVSWYQQVLGQGPQFIFQYYEKEERGRGNFPDRFSARQFPNYSSELNVNALLLGDSALYLCASSLITGDTGELFFGEGSRLTVL.

The chain is built from TRBV28 and TRBJ2-1; tentatively, D is TRBD1 (5 bases). The CDR3 contains 15 residues. V lost 2 bases, J lost 5 bases, and 13 bases lay in between. CDR1 is MDHEN, CDR2 SYDVKM, per germline. The chain's CDR3 is CASSLPKGAHNEQFF. In nucleotides, the CDR3 is TGTGCCAGCAGTTTACCCAAAGGGGCCCACAATGAGCAGTTCTTC.

The chain recombines TRBV4-3 with TRBJ1-2; the D gene is possibly TRBD1 (5 bases). V was cut by 3 bases and J by 2 bases, with 13 bases left in between. Germline V gene sequence: CDR1 LGHNA, CDR2 YSLEER. This CDR3 region has 15 residues. The chain's CDR3 is CASSHDGAGNYGYTF. The CDR3 nucleotides are TGCGCCAGCAGCCACGACGGGGCAGGGAACTATGGCTACACCTTC.

This clonotype turned up a few times. The rearrangement uses TRBV2 and TRBJ2-3; 9 nucleotides align to TRBD1. Germline CDR1 is SNHLY and CDR2 is FYNNEI. V shed 8 bases and J 2 bases; nucleotides not matched to a gene: 5. This CDR3 contains 14 residues. The CDR3 DNA is TGTGCCAGCGGACAGGGGACCTACACAGATACGCAGTATTTT. Its protein product is CASGQGTYTDTQYF.

This chain uses TRBV4-1 with TRBJ2-5; D remains unclear. The length of the CDR3 is 15 residues. CDR1 MGHRA and CDR2 YSYEKL come from the germline V gene. Trimming shortened V by 1 base and J by 4 bases, and 13 bases separated the two germline ends. CDR3 region: CASSQANLQRETQYF. CDR3 in DNA: TGCGCCAGCAGCCAAGCTAATCTCCAAAGAGAGACCCAGTACTTC.

This clonotype occurred a few times. V gene TRBV20-1 combines with J gene TRBJ1-5; D is unclear. The CDR3 extends over 14 amino acids. The germline CDR1 and CDR2 sequences are DFQATT and SNEGSKA (reference sequence). V lost 4 bases to trimming and J lost 4 bases, with 14 bases between them. The CDR3 nucleotides read TGCAGTGCTAACCCGGGCCACCCAAATCAGCCCCAGCATTTT. Translation gives CSANPGHPNQPQHF.

This chain connects TRBV20-1 to TRBJ2-1, with 10 bases aligning to TRBD1. The CDR3 covers 15 residues. V was clipped by 6 bases and J by 1 base; unmatched bases: 6. Germline V gene lookup returns CDR1 DFQATT and CDR2 SNEGSKA (reference sequence). The CDR3 nucleotides read TGCAGTGCCACGACAGGGGGCAATTCCTACAATGAGCAGTTCTTC. The encoded protein is CSATTGGNSYNEQFF.

This clonotype was picked up many times. The chain has TRBV20-1 and TRBJ2-1, with 10 bases that match TRBD2. The CDR3 is 14 residues long. The germline CDR1 and CDR2 sequences are DFQATT and SNEGSKA (reference sequence). The V segment lost 5 bases and the J segment 6 bases; nucleotides outside the gene matches: 7. CDR3 protein: CSALAGGRPNEQFF. The CDR3 DNA sequence: TGCAGTGCTTTAGCGGGGGGACGACCCAATGAGCAGTTCTTC.

The V gene is TRBV13, the J gene TRBJ2-7, with D possibly TRBD1 on 5 matching bases. The germline V and J ends were trimmed by 4 bases and 3 bases, with 13 bases remaining between them. The CDR3 runs to 14 residues. Germline CDR1 PRHDT, CDR2 FYEKMQ (reference sequence). This CDR3 is CASSSMTAFYEQYF. The CDR3, as DNA: TGTGCCAGCAGCTCAATGACAGCGTTCTACGAGCAGTACTTC.

This clonotype has just a few counts. The chain carries TRBV29-1 and TRBJ1-6, with D maybe TRBD1 (5 bases). The ends were cut back, 4 bases at V and 9 bases at J, with 10 bases in the middle. Germline assignment: CDR1 SQVTM and CDR2 ANQGSEA. CDR3 length: 12 amino acids. The CDR3 sequence is CSVADNGSPLHF. The CDR3 region has the DNA TGCAGCGTTGCGGACAACGGTTCACCCCTCCACTTT.

The rearrangement links TRBV15 to TRBJ1-6, with no clear D. V lost 0 bases, J lost 9 bases, and 12 bases lay in between. This CDR3 comprises 15 residues. Germline values: CDR1 LNHNV, CDR2 YYDKDF (reference sequence). CDR3 loop: CATSRDRFVGSPLHF. CDR3 DNA: TGTGCCACCAGCAGAGATCGATTTGTGGGTTCACCCCTCCACTTT.

The chain recombines TRBV5-1 with TRBJ2-5; the D gene is possibly TRBD1 (6 bases). This CDR3 has 13 amino acids. The germline gives CDR1 SGHRS, CDR2 YFSETQ. V lost 5 bases and J lost 4, with 12 bases in between. CDR3 nucleotides: TGCGCCAGCAGTTCGGACAGTGGAGAGACCCAGTACTTC. Translated, it gives CASSSDSGETQYF.

This clonotype was observed a few times. The chain employs TRBV5-1 and TRBJ2-7; maybe TRBD1 (6 bases). The CDR3 runs 14 residues. Germline V gene sequence: CDR1 SGHRS, CDR2 YFSETQ. The V and J ends lost 0 bases and 2 bases respectively, with 9 bases between them. The CDR3 region has the DNA TGCGCCAGCAGCTTGGTGGGGGCGACCTACGAGCAGTACTTC. Protein sequence: CASSLVGATYEQYF.

This clonotype was seen only a few times. This chain uses TRBV6-6 with TRBJ2-3, with a tentative D call TRBD1 (6 bases). The V end was cut by 5 bases, the J end by 0 bases, with 12 bases between. The CDR3 covers 15 residues. From germline, CDR1 is MNHNY and CDR2 SVGAGI (reference sequence). The CDR3 is CASSQTGSSTDTQYF. The CDR3 nucleotides read TGTGCCAGCAGTCAGACAGGATCTAGCACAGATACGCAGTATTTT.

The chain has TRBV5-1 and TRBJ1-2; 9 nucleotides match TRBD1. The germline CDR1 and CDR2 sequences are SGHRS and YFSETQ. V was pared by 0 bases and J by 6 bases, with 15 bases of the junction left unmatched. This CDR3 comprises 18 residues. The chain's CDR3 is CASSLVIQPGQGEDGYTF. CDR3 in DNA: TGCGCCAGCAGCTTGGTTATACAGCCGGGACAGGGTGAGGATGGCTACACCTTC.

The chain joins TRBV7-9 to TRBJ2-5; D might be TRBD1 or TRBD2, each matching 5 bases. The germline V gene encodes CDR1 SEHNR and CDR2 FQNEAQ (reference sequence). Deletions cut 4 bases from V and 5 bases from J, with 20 bases between. The CDR3 extends over 16 amino acids. Here the CDR3 DNA reads TGTGCCAGCAGCTGGGGAACCGGGCGCTGGGGGGAGACCCAGTACTTC. It is translated as CASSWGTGRWGETQYF.

This clonotype was detected ten times or more. The chain is built from TRBV18 and TRBJ2-2; 7 bases agree with TRBD1. After removal of 5 bases from V and 6 bases from J, the junction contained 9 bases not matched to a gene. This CDR3 has 15 residues. Per the germline V gene, CDR1 is KGHSH and CDR2 is LQKENI. The CDR3 DNA sequence: TGTGCCAGCTCAATCTCGACAGGGTTCGCCGGGGAGCTGTTTTTT. Its protein is CASSISTGFAGELFF.

The chain uses TRBV20-1 and TRBJ2-1; TRBD2 agrees at 11 bases. The V segment lost 7 bases and the J segment 4 bases; nucleotides outside the gene matches: 12. This CDR3 has 16 residues. The germline V gene encodes CDR1 DFQATT and CDR2 SNEGSKA (reference sequence). The CDR3 sequence: CSVPSGTSGEYNEQFF. The CDR3, as DNA: TGCAGTGTTCCGTCCGGGACTAGCGGTGAATACAATGAGCAGTTCTTC.

The chain combines TRBV5-6 with TRBJ2-2, with 8 bases that match TRBD2. The CDR3 has 15 amino acids. The V segment lost 2 bases and the J segment 5 bases; nucleotides outside the gene matches: 5. The germline V gene has CDR1 SGHDT and CDR2 YYEEEE. The CDR3 protein is CASSLTSGGTGELFF. CDR3 in DNA: TGTGCCAGCAGCTTAACTAGCGGCGGGACCGGGGAGCTGTTTTTT.

This clonotype was picked up a small number of times. This chain links TRBV28 with TRBJ2-7; 10 nucleotides agree with TRBD1. V trimming: 5 bases; J trimming: 0 bases; junction bases outside the gene matches: 7. CDR1 MDHEN and CDR2 SYDVKM come from the germline V gene. The CDR3 contains 16 residues. CDR3 loop: CASSALGQGSSYEQYV. CDR3 coding DNA: TGTGCCAGCAGTGCTTTGGGACAGGGGAGCTCCTACGAGCAGTACGTC.

This chain joins TRBV29-1 and TRBJ1-1; weak D call: TRBD1 (6 bases). Germline CDR1 is SQVTM and CDR2 is ANQGSEA. The V gene lost 3 bases and the J gene lost 4 bases, with 12 bases spanning the gap. This CDR3 comprises 13 residues. The CDR3 DNA is TGCAGCGTTGAGGGGGGCCTAGTCACTGAAGCTTTCTTT. Amino acids: CSVEGGLVTEAFF.